The 30 T cell receptor beta chains presented below share a single source sample, sequenced in a study of blood T cell repertoires in COVID-19. Profiled with immunoSEQ multiplex PCR; TCRdb holds only in-frame clones, not every one. The table has 96,000 or so clones, roughly 90% seen once. Sequencing input: peripheral blood. All receptors derive from a man aged 55-75 years with acute or convalescent COVID-19.

The chain joins TRBV28 to TRBJ2-2; TRBD1 matches at 9 bases. V dropped 4 bases and J dropped 5; count of bases not matched to a gene: 11. CDR1 and CDR2 (germline): MDHEN, SYDVKM. The CDR3 sequence is 17 residues long. CDR3 bases: TGTGCCAGCAGTTCACACCGGGACAGGGATTGGACCGGGGAGCTGTTTTTT. This sequence encodes CASSSHRDRDWTGELFF.

DNA of the CDR3: TGTGCCAGCAGCTTAGCGTGGGACATCGGCAACACCATATATTTT. It translates to CASSLAWDIGNTIYF. The chain carries TRBV11-2 and TRBJ1-3; D perhaps matches TRBD1 (6 bases). The CDR3 is 15 residues long. V lost 1 base and J 7 bases, leaving 14 bases between the germline ends. The V gene's germline CDR1 is SGHAT and CDR2 FQNNGV.

The chain couples TRBV6-5 to TRBJ2-7; weak D call: TRBD2 (5 bases). CDR1 is MNHEY and CDR2 is SVGAGI in the germline V gene. The CDR3 extends over 14 amino acids. Trimming took 3 bases from V and 0 from J, leaving 9 bases between them. The CDR3 DNA follows: TGTGCCAGCAGTTATGGGGAGAGCTCCTACGAGCAGTACTTC. It is translated as CASSYGESSYEQYF.

The gene calls are TRBV9 and TRBJ2-3, with 7 bases lining up with TRBD1. CDR1 is SGDLS and CDR2 is YYNGEE in the germline V gene. The CDR3 is made up of 16 amino acids. With V trimmed by 0 bases and J by 2 bases, 6 bases remained unmatched. CDR3 sequence (DNA): TGTGCCAGCAGCGTAGCAGAGGGGGCAAACACAGATACGCAGTATTTT. As protein: CASSVAEGANTDTQYF. Using reference TRBV9 and TRBJ2-3 for the parts outside the CDR3, the full variable domain is DSGVTQTPKHLITATGQRVTLRCSPRSGDLSVYWYQQSLDQGLQFLIQYYNGEERAKGNILERFSAQQFPDLHSELNLSSLELGDSALYFCASSVAEGANTDTQYFGPGTRLTVL.

This chain connects TRBV19 to TRBJ1-2, with D perhaps matching TRBD1 (5 bases). CDR3 size: 14 residues. V lost 7 bases, J lost 0 bases, and 12 bases lay in between. Germline values: CDR1 LNHDA, CDR2 SQIVND (reference sequence). In DNA, the CDR3 is TGTGCCAGTATTCATACAGGAACTAACTATGGCTACACCTTC. Encoded protein: CASIHTGTNYGYTF.

This chain joins TRBV30 and TRBJ2-5; 11 bases line up with TRBD2. After removal of 1 base from V and 5 bases from J, the junction contained 3 bases not matched to a gene. The CDR3 consists of 14 residues. Looked up from germline, CDR1 is GTSNPN and CDR2 is SVGIG (reference sequence). CDR3 in DNA: TGTGCCTGGAGTGCGGCTAGCGGGAGGGAGACCCAGTACTTC. Protein product: CAWSAASGRETQYF.

V gene TRBV9 combines with J gene TRBJ2-2, with TRBD2 identical over 7 bases. V dropped 3 bases and J dropped 5; count of bases not matched to a gene: 7. In germline, CDR1 is SGDLS, CDR2 YYNGEE. The CDR3 sequence is 15 residues long. CDR3 coding DNA: TGTGCCAGCAGCGAAACGGGAGGATTTACCGGGGAGCTGTTTTTT. Amino acid sequence: CASSETGGFTGELFF.

The rearrangement joins TRBV7-8 to TRBJ2-3; 15 positions agree with TRBD2. In germline, CDR1 is SGHVS, CDR2 FQNEAQ. CDR3 length equals 17 residues. The J segment lost 3 bases and the V segment lost 5 bases, leaving 6 bases of the junction unmatched. As DNA, the CDR3 is TGTGCCAGCAGCCAGGGACTAGCGGGAGGAACGACAGATACGCAGTATTTT. As protein: CASSQGLAGGTTDTQYF.

The chain links TRBV7-2 to TRBJ2-5; weak D call: TRBD2 (5 bases). Deletions cut 7 bases from V and 4 bases from J, with 16 bases between. Germline V lookup: CDR1 SGHTA, CDR2 FQGNSA. The CDR3 length is 14 residues. CDR3 region: CASIPPRGRETQYF. The CDR3 nucleotides read TGTGCCAGCATCCCACCACGGGGTCGAGAGACCCAGTACTTC.

The chain employs TRBV4-1 and TRBJ1-5; D unclear. This CDR3 spans 15 amino acids. Per germline, CDR1 MGHRA and CDR2 YSYEKL. V gave up 5 bases and J gave up 0 bases, with 11 bases separating them. DNA for the CDR3: TGCGCCAGCAGCGCCGGAACTAATAGCAATCAGCCCCAGCATTTT. Its translation: CASSAGTNSNQPQHF.

About this clone: An end of the junction does not agree with germline; a read error may underlie this. The chain recombines TRBV7-2 with TRBJ2-5, with 9 bases aligning to TRBD2. Germline CDR1 reads SGHTA; CDR2 reads FQGNSA. The length of the CDR3 is 13 residues. CDR3 protein: CASSVAGDETQYF. The CDR3 DNA reads as TGTGCCAGCAGCGTAGCGGGAGACGAGACCCAGTACTTC.

On this clone: Other DNA sequences of this sample code for an identical CDR3. The genes are TRBV7-2 and TRBJ1-1, with D possibly matching TRBD1 (6 bases). CDR3 length: 15 residues. Germline assignment: CDR1 SGHTA and CDR2 FQGNSA. Deletions cut 1 base from V and 3 bases from J, with 12 bases between. CDR3 protein: CASSLVGGGDTEAFF. DNA of the CDR3: TGTGCCAGCAGCTTAGTAGGGGGAGGGGACACTGAAGCTTTCTTT.

The chain is built from TRBV7-8 and TRBJ2-5; 9 nucleotides agree with TRBD1. The germline gives CDR1 SGHVS, CDR2 FQNEAQ. Germline trimming cut 1 base from V and 5 bases from J; bases unmatched to any gene: 8. The CDR3 has 16 amino acids. The CDR3 is CASSLVTGGRGETQYF. In DNA, the CDR3 is TGTGCCAGCAGCTTAGTTACAGGGGGCCGAGGGGAGACCCAGTACTTC.

The genes are TRBV5-1 and TRBJ2-7; D is perhaps TRBD2 (5 bases). The CDR3 has 18 amino acids. Germline lookup yields CDR1 SGHRS and CDR2 YFSETQ. V lost 3 bases and J lost 5, with 27 bases in between. In DNA, the CDR3 is TGCGCCAGCAGCTGGGATAGTAGCGCAGGAATTGGAAATGACGAGCAGTACTTC. The encoded protein is CASSWDSSAGIGNDEQYF.

The chain recombines TRBV19 with TRBJ2-5, with a weak D call TRBD2 (7 bases). The V and J ends lost 3 bases and 2 bases respectively, with 10 bases between them. The CDR3 extends over 14 amino acids. The V gene's germline CDR1 is LNHDA and CDR2 SQIVND (reference sequence). CDR3 sequence reads: CASSMGRGQETQYF. The CDR3 nucleotides are TGTGCCAGTAGTATGGGGAGGGGGCAAGAGACCCAGTACTTC.

This chain connects TRBV12-3 or TRBV12-4 to TRBJ2-5; tentatively, D is TRBD2 (5 bases). The CDR3 extends over 13 amino acids. The V gene lost 5 bases and the J gene lost 2 bases, with 9 bases spanning the gap. Here the CDR3 reads CASSPRVQETQYF. The CDR3 nucleotides are TGTGCCAGCAGTCCGAGGGTACAAGAGACCCAGTACTTC.

The V and J genes are TRBV3-1 (or the pseudogene TRBV3-2) and TRBJ2-1, with D hard to call. CDR1 and CDR2 from the germline V gene are LGHDT and YNNKEL (reference sequence). Trimming cost V 0 bases and J 9 bases, with 12 bases left between them. The CDR3 covers 14 residues. CDR3 loop: CASSQDTAVGEQFF. The DNA of the CDR3 is TGTGCCAGCAGCCAAGATACGGCGGTGGGTGAGCAGTTCTTC.

There are a few counts of this clone. The chain carries TRBV5-1 and TRBJ2-1; 10 bases map to TRBD2. The germline gives CDR1 SGHRS, CDR2 YFSETQ. CDR3 length: 17 residues. Trimming at V came to 3 bases and at J to 5 bases, leaving 11 bases not matched to a gene. For the CDR3, the DNA is TGCGCCAGCAGCTGGGGCTATACAGCGGGAGGGCACAATGAGCAGTTCTTC. Translating gives CASSWGYTAGGHNEQFF.

The chain's CDR3 is CASSPGDSYQETQYF. The CDR3 DNA sequence: TGTGCCAGCAGCCCCGGGGACTCGTACCAAGAGACCCAGTACTTC. The chain links TRBV5-4 to TRBJ2-5, with D possibly TRBD2 on 6 matching bases. Trimming stripped 4 bases from V and 0 bases from J, with 13 bases between. This CDR3 is built from 15 residues. In germline, CDR1 is SGHNT, CDR2 YYREEE (reference sequence).

The chain links TRBV19 to TRBJ1-2, with no clear D. V was shortened by 5 bases and J by 4 bases, with 11 bases between the two germline ends. There are 13 residues in the CDR3. From germline, CDR1 is LNHDA and CDR2 SQIVND (reference sequence). As DNA, the CDR3 is TGTGCCAGTAGTCCCCGAAACAGCTATGGCTACACCTTC. Translated, it gives CASSPRNSYGYTF. Based on the CDR3 plus reference TRBV19 and TRBJ1-2, the full variable domain is DGGITQSPKYLFRKEGQNVTLSCEQNLNHDAMYWYRQDPGQGLRLIYYSQIVNDFQKGDIAEGYSVSREKKESFPLTVTSAQKNPTAFYLCASSPRNSYGYTFGSGTRLTVV.

The V gene is TRBV24-1, the J gene TRBJ2-1; 7 bases map to TRBD2. The germline V gene has CDR1 KGHDR and CDR2 SFDVKD. Trimming cost V 4 bases and J 10 bases; bases outside gene matches: 6. The CDR3 is 13 amino acids. The CDR3 bases are TGTGCCACCAGTGACTTCGGGCGGGAGGAGCAGTTCTTC. Translation gives CATSDFGREEQFF.

The CDR3: CASSRTETSYEQYF. DNA of the CDR3: TGTGCCAGCAGTAGGACAGAGACCTCCTACGAGCAGTACTTC. V gene TRBV5-6 combines with J gene TRBJ2-7, with D maybe TRBD1 (6 bases). Trimming left V 5 bases short and J 0 bases short, with 12 bases between. CDR1 is SGHDT and CDR2 is YYEEEE in the germline V gene. CDR3 size: 14 residues.

V gene TRBV29-1 combines with J gene TRBJ2-1; D call uncertain. V shed 4 bases and J shed 0 bases, with 10 bases lying between them. The CDR3 has 14 residues. Germline CDR1 and CDR2: SQVTM and ANQGSEA. CDR3 nucleotides: TGCAGCGTTGCGATCACGAGCTCCTACAATGAGCAGTTCTTC. It encodes CSVAITSSYNEQFF.

This clone was counted between two and nine times. The genes are TRBV5-1 and TRBJ2-3; a possible D gene is TRBD2 (6 bases). The V gene's germline CDR1 is SGHRS and CDR2 YFSETQ. The CDR3 has 15 residues. V shed 4 bases and J shed 2 bases, with 14 bases lying between them. The CDR3 coding sequence is TGCGCCAGCAGCCTCGGGACTTTCGACACAGATACGCAGTATTTT. Translated: CASSLGTFDTDTQYF.

This clone was picked up one time. V gene TRBV10-3 combines with J gene TRBJ2-1, with 10 bases aligning to TRBD1. CDR1 is ENHRY and CDR2 is SYGVKD in the germline V gene. The CDR3 has 13 amino acids. After removal of 10 bases from V and 9 bases from J, the junction contained 9 bases not matched to a gene. The CDR3 nucleotides read TGTGCCACCACCGGGACAGGGGACACTGAGCAGTTCTTC. Translated: CATTGTGDTEQFF.

The V call is TRBV18, the J call TRBJ2-1, with 7 nucleotides matching TRBD1. Trimming at V came to 3 bases and at J to 7 bases, leaving 6 bases not matched to a gene. CDR3 length equals 14 residues. Germline V gives CDR1 KGHSH, CDR2 LQKENI. In DNA, the CDR3 is TGTGCCAGCTCACCCTCCCGACAGGGAAATGAGCAGTTCTTC. It translates to CASSPSRQGNEQFF.

The rearrangement uses TRBV5-1 and TRBJ2-1, with 7 bases identical to TRBD1. The germline V gene encodes CDR1 SGHRS and CDR2 YFSETQ. This CDR3 has 14 residues. V was pared by 7 bases and J by 9 bases, with 13 bases of the junction left unmatched. This CDR3 reads CASSRDRDGSEQFF. The CDR3 DNA follows: TGCGCCAGCTCAAGAGACAGGGATGGGAGTGAGCAGTTCTTC.

The genes are TRBV4-3 and TRBJ2-7, with 7 bases lining up with TRBD1. With 4 bases clipped from V and 2 bases from J, the junction kept 8 bases outside the gene matches. This CDR3 spans 15 amino acids. Germline CDR1 reads LGHNA; CDR2 reads YSLEER. Written as DNA, the CDR3 is TGCGCCAGCAGCCCAAGCCCTGGACAGGCCTACGAGCAGTACTTC. The encoded protein is CASSPSPGQAYEQYF.

This clone was detected once. V gene TRBV2 combines with J gene TRBJ1-2, with 7 bases identical to TRBD1. The CDR3 covers 13 residues. Germline CDR1 is SNHLY and CDR2 is FYNNEI. The V and J ends lost 8 bases and 7 bases, in that order; junction bases with no gene match: 10. The CDR3: CASRRGGVGGYTF. Written as DNA, the CDR3 is TGTGCCAGCCGCAGAGGGGGCGTCGGTGGCTACACCTTC.

The chain employs TRBV15 and TRBJ1-5, with 10 bases matching TRBD1. V dropped 3 bases and J dropped 4; count of bases not matched to a gene: 6. Germline CDR1 LNHNV, CDR2 YYDKDF (reference sequence). The CDR3 has 16 residues. CDR3 nucleotides: TGTGCCACCAGCAGCAAAGACAGGGGGCTAAATCAGCCCCAGCATTTT. As protein: CATSSKDRGLNQPQHF.